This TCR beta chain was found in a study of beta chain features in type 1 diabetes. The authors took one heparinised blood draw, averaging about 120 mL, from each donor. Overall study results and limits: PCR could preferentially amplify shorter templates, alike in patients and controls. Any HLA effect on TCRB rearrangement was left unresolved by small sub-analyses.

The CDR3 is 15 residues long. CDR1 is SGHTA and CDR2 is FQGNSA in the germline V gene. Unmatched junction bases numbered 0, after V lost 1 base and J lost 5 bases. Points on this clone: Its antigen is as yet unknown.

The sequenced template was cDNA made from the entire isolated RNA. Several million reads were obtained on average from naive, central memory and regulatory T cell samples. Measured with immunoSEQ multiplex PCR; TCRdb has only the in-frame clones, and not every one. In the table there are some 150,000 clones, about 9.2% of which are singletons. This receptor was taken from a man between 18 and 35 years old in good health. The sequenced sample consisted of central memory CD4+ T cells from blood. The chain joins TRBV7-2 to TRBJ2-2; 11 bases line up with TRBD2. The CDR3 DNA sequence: TGTGCCAGCAGCTTAGGGACTAGCGGGACCGGGGAGCTGTTTTTT. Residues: CASSLGTSGTGELFF.